The 10 T cell receptor beta chains below all came from one sample that was sequenced in a study of T cell responses to AZD1222 COVID-19 vaccine. TCRdb's table, derived via immunoSEQ multiplex PCR, lists solely in-frame clones and lacks some. Of roughly 170,000 clones in the sample, around 87% were seen once. The sample was peripheral blood, taken on day 0 of AZD1222 vaccination. The source is an adult in good health.

The genes are TRBV18 and TRBJ1-3, with D uncertain. The V end was cut by 8 bases, the J end by 1 base, with 12 bases between. The CDR3 extends over 14 amino acids. Germline V CDR1 and CDR2: KGHSH, LQKENI. Here the CDR3 DNA reads TGTGCCAGCACTGAGACCTTGTCTGGAAACACCATATATTTT. Translating it yields CASTETLSGNTIYF.

V usage is TRBV6-5 and J usage is TRBJ2-7; tentatively, D is TRBD2 (6 bases). The CDR3 consists of 15 residues. Germline assignment: CDR1 MNHEY and CDR2 SVGAGI. Trimming stripped 2 bases from V and 2 bases from J, with 13 bases between. The DNA for the CDR3 is TGTGCCAGCAGTTACGCGGGGTTCGGCACCTACGAGCAGTACTTC. It is translated as CASSYAGFGTYEQYF.

The J gene is TRBJ1-1, the V gene TRBV28; weak D call: TRBD1 (5 bases). Between the trimmed V and J ends, which lost 0 bases and 5 bases, there was a span of 13 bases. Looked up from germline, CDR1 is MDHEN and CDR2 is SYDVKM. The CDR3 totals 15 residues. CDR3 bases: TGTGCCAGCAGTTTATGGGTGGGGGGGATAACTGAAGCTTTCTTT. This codes for CASSLWVGGITEAFF.

The chain links TRBV6-5 to TRBJ1-1, with D possibly being TRBD1 (5 bases). The CDR3 consists of 13 residues. V was clipped by 3 bases and J by 4 bases, with 9 bases between them. Germline lookup yields CDR1 MNHEY and CDR2 SVGAGI. This chain's CDR3 is CASSYSGTTEAFF. DNA for the CDR3: TGTGCCAGCAGTTATTCAGGGACCACTGAAGCTTTCTTT.

Here the CDR3 reads CASSAGEGQGYGNTIYF. The CDR3 region has the DNA TGCGCCAGCAGCGCAGGTGAAGGACAGGGATATGGAAACACCATATATTTT. The chain uses TRBV5-1 and TRBJ1-3, with 8 bases identical to TRBD1. Germline V gene lookup returns CDR1 SGHRS and CDR2 YFSETQ. With V trimmed by 4 bases and J by 3 bases, 12 bases remained unmatched. The CDR3 runs to 17 residues.

The gene calls are TRBV29-1 and TRBJ1-1, with TRBD1 matching 11 bases. The germline V gene has CDR1 SQVTM and CDR2 ANQGSEA. Trimming took 7 bases from V and 4 from J; bases not matched to a gene: 5. The CDR3 totals 13 residues. CDR3: CSARTGGGTEAFF. In DNA form, the CDR3 reads TGCAGCGCCCGGACAGGGGGCGGCACTGAAGCTTTCTTT.

The chain has TRBV2 and TRBJ2-7, with TRBD1 matching 9 bases. This CDR3 is built from 16 residues. Trimming removed 6 bases from V and 2 bases from J; junction bases left unmatched: 11. The germline gives CDR1 SNHLY, CDR2 FYNNEI. Here the CDR3 reads CASSLNRDRVTYEQYF. The CDR3, as DNA: TGTGCCAGCAGCTTAAACCGGGACAGGGTAACCTACGAGCAGTACTTC. The entire variable domain, with the rest obtained from reference TRBV2 and TRBJ2-7, is as follows: EPEVTQTPSHQVTQMGQEVILRCVPISNHLYFYWYRQILGQKVEFLVSFYNNEISEKSEIFDDQFSVERPDGSNFTLKIRSTKLEDSAMYFCASSLNRDRVTYEQYFGPGTRLTVT.

This clone turned up a few times. The chain couples TRBV29-1 to TRBJ2-1; 11 bases fit TRBD1. V shed 1 base, J shed 8 bases, and the junction held 10 bases outside the gene matches. Germline loops: CDR1 SQVTM, CDR2 ANQGSEA. This CDR3 is built from 16 residues. The CDR3 DNA reads TGCAGCGTTGAAGGAAAATTGGGACAGGGGGAGGATGAGCAGTTCTTC. It codes for CSVEGKLGQGEDEQFF.

V gene TRBV5-4 combines with J gene TRBJ2-3, with D unclear. The V gene's germline CDR1 is SGHNT and CDR2 YYREEE (reference sequence). The ends were cut back, 0 bases at V and 0 bases at J, with 5 bases in the middle. CDR3 length equals 14 residues. In nucleotides, the CDR3 is TGTGCCAGCAGCTTGGGTGTCAGCACAGATACGCAGTATTTT. It is translated as CASSLGVSTDTQYF.

V and J are TRBV27 and TRBJ1-5; 8 bases are a match to TRBD1. The J segment lost 3 bases and the V segment lost 7 bases, leaving 8 bases of the junction unmatched. This CDR3 region has 15 residues. Per the germline V gene, CDR1 is MNHEY and CDR2 is SMNVEV (reference sequence). The CDR3 DNA is TGTGCCAGCACCCTGACAGGGGCCTACAATCAGCCCCAGCATTTT. Residues: CASTLTGAYNQPQHF.